These 25 T cell receptor beta chains came from one sample sequenced in a study of CD8 T cells in Susac syndrome. Random hexamers served to reverse transcribe roughly 0.45 to 1 ug RNA. TCRdb reanalysed the immunoSEQ multiplex PCR reads using MiXCR and keeps one entry per CDR3 protein. This sample carries roughly 200,000 distinct CDR3 sequences, 90% to 95% of them seen once, and the ten largest clones take 0.099%. The sample consisted of CD4+ T cells from PBMCs. The receptors derive from a human donor with Susac syndrome.

The chain couples TRBV6-5 to TRBJ2-3; D assignment may be TRBD1 or TRBD2 (5 bases each). The CDR3 sequence is 18 residues long. Germline CDR1 and CDR2: MNHEY and SVGAGI. Deletions cut 0 bases from V and 5 bases from J, with 21 bases between. CDR3 protein: CASSYSRGPRGSGDTQYF. DNA for the CDR3: TGTGCCAGCAGTTACTCGAGGGGTCCAAGGGGCTCGGGAGATACGCAGTATTTT.

Regarding this clonotype: One junction end does not reproduce the germline sequence, and a read error may be involved. V is TRBV12-3 or TRBV12-4 and J is TRBJ1-4; D not resolved. The CDR3 sequence is 11 residues long. CDR3 loop: CASSSLWSTVF. The CDR3 nucleotides read TGTGCCAGCAGCTCCCTATGGTCCACCGTTTTT.

The chain is built from TRBV29-1 and TRBJ2-7; D may be TRBD2 (6 bases). The CDR3 extends over 11 amino acids. Trimming took off 4 bases at V and 4 bases at J, with 8 bases between the two ends. In germline, CDR1 is SQVTM, CDR2 ANQGSEA. This chain's CDR3 is CSVAEGYEQYF. CDR3 bases: TGCAGCGTTGCGGAGGGGTACGAGCAGTACTTC.

The chain couples TRBV15 to TRBJ2-3, with 10 bases that match TRBD2. The CDR3 sequence is 16 residues long. Looked up from germline, CDR1 is LNHNV and CDR2 is YYDKDF (reference sequence). Trimming cost V 1 base and J 5 bases; bases outside gene matches: 6. CDR3 region: CATSRAQREGGDTQYF. For the CDR3, the DNA is TGTGCCACCAGCAGAGCCCAGCGGGAGGGGGGAGATACGCAGTATTTT.

The chain joins TRBV5-1 to TRBJ2-7; maybe TRBD2 (6 bases). Trimming shortened V by 8 bases and J by 0 bases, and 15 bases separated the two germline ends. The length of the CDR3 is 14 residues. Per germline, CDR1 SGHRS and CDR2 YFSETQ. CDR3 nucleotide sequence: TGCGCCAGTAGCCGGGACTTCCCCTCCTACGAGCAGTACTTC. Amino acid sequence: CASSRDFPSYEQYF.

V is TRBV5-5 and J is TRBJ2-7; the D gene is possibly TRBD1 (5 bases). Germline V gene lookup returns CDR1 SGHKS and CDR2 YYEKEE (reference sequence). The CDR3 contains 13 residues. V lost 6 bases, J lost 3 bases, and 13 bases lay in between. CDR3 bases: TGTGCCAGCACCACAGGTATCATCTACGAGCAGTACTTC. Encoded protein: CASTTGIIYEQYF.

V is TRBV20-1 and J is TRBJ2-1; 12 nucleotides match TRBD2. Trimming took 2 bases from V and 0 from J; bases not matched to a gene: 11. Germline CDR1 is DFQATT and CDR2 is SNEGSKA (reference sequence). This CDR3 has 19 residues. The CDR3 sequence: CSARRLAGERGGSYNEQFF. CDR3 in DNA: TGCAGTGCTAGAAGACTAGCGGGAGAGCGGGGTGGCTCCTACAATGAGCAGTTCTTC.

CDR3 DNA sequence: TGCAGTGCTAGCCCCGGAGGACAGGGGGTAACAGATACGCAGTATTTT. Translated, it gives CSASPGGQGVTDTQYF. The chain is built from TRBV20-1 and TRBJ2-3; 10 bases map to TRBD1. This CDR3 is built from 16 residues. In germline, CDR1 is DFQATT, CDR2 SNEGSKA (reference sequence). The J segment lost 3 bases and the V segment lost 3 bases, leaving 9 bases of the junction unmatched.

This clonotype was counted only a few times. The V gene is TRBV24-1, the J gene TRBJ2-7; D not certain. This CDR3 contains 13 residues. The germline V gene encodes CDR1 KGHDR and CDR2 SFDVKD. V was pared by 2 bases and J by 5 bases, with 9 bases between. The CDR3 loop reads CATSDSRANEQYF. CDR3 DNA sequence: TGTGCCACCAGTGATTCCCGGGCAAACGAGCAGTACTTC.

The chain joins TRBV29-1 to TRBJ2-3; 8 bases are shared with TRBD2. CDR1 SQVTM and CDR2 ANQGSEA come from the germline V gene. CDR3 length equals 15 residues. V lost 4 bases, J lost 0 bases, and 6 bases stayed unmatched. The CDR3 loop reads CSVGPSGSSTDTQYF. The CDR3 DNA reads TGCAGCGTTGGCCCCAGCGGGAGTAGCACAGATACGCAGTATTTT.

The J gene is TRBJ2-7, the V gene TRBV29-1, with 8 bases aligning to TRBD1. The CDR3 runs to 15 residues. Germline trimming cut 4 bases from V and 3 bases from J; bases unmatched to any gene: 11. The V gene's germline CDR1 is SQVTM and CDR2 ANQGSEA. This chain's CDR3 is CSVAVGQGTLYEQYF. The CDR3 coding sequence is TGCAGCGTTGCCGTAGGACAGGGTACCCTCTACGAGCAGTACTTC.

The chain carries TRBV14 and TRBJ2-5; D not certain. V shed 1 base and J shed 11 bases, with 8 bases lying between them. CDR3 size: 11 residues. The germline V gene encodes CDR1 SGHDN and CDR2 FVKESK. The CDR3 bases are TGTGCCAGCAGCCAAGCACACGTTCAGTACTTC. Protein sequence: CASSQAHVQYF.

As for this clonotype: The final CDR3 position lacks the conserved phenylalanine or tryptophan, pointing to a likely read error. The chain recombines TRBV4-3 with TRBJ2-1; 13 bases line up with TRBD2. This CDR3 is 21 amino acids long. Germline V gene data show CDR1 as LGHNA and CDR2 as YSLEER. Trimming removed 0 bases from V and 9 bases from J; junction bases left unmatched: 20. Here the CDR3 DNA reads TGCGCCAGCAGCCAAGAATCGGGAGGGACCGGACTAGCGGGAGAGGAGGGTGAGCAGTTCTGC. This gives the protein CASSQESGGTGLAGEEGEQFC.

The V call is TRBV4-2, the J call TRBJ1-5; D possibly corresponds to TRBD1 (6 bases). The V and J ends lost 3 bases and 4 bases respectively, with 16 bases between them. The CDR3 is made up of 16 amino acids. Germline CDR1 is LGHNA and CDR2 is YNFKEQ. The DNA of the CDR3 is TGTGCCAGCAGCCAGACCGGGACAAGGGATAATCAGCCCCAGCATTTT. Amino acids: CASSQTGTRDNQPQHF.

The DNA of the CDR3 is TGCAGTGCTAGACAGGGTCCGGTAGGGACCGGGGAGCTGTTTTTT. Residues: CSARQGPVGTGELFF. V and J are TRBV20-1 and TRBJ2-2, with D perhaps matching TRBD1 (5 bases). The CDR3 covers 15 residues. CDR1 is DFQATT, CDR2 SNEGSKA, per germline (reference sequence). V lost 2 bases, J lost 5 bases, and 15 bases lay in between.

This clonotype was recorded only once. The V and J genes are TRBV6-6 and TRBJ1-1, with D maybe TRBD1 (6 bases). V gave up 3 bases and J gave up 1 base, with 12 bases separating them. The CDR3 is 15 amino acids. The V gene's germline CDR1 is MNHNY and CDR2 SVGAGI (reference sequence). In DNA form, the CDR3 reads TGTGCCAGCAGTTATGGGTCGGGACAGAACACTGAAGCTTTCTTT. Translated, it gives CASSYGSGQNTEAFF.

In DNA, the CDR3 is TGTGCCAGCAGTTACCCACAGGGTTACGAGCAGTACTTC. Protein sequence: CASSYPQGYEQYF. V usage is TRBV6-5 and J usage is TRBJ2-7; D might be TRBD1 (6 bases). Germline V gene data show CDR1 as MNHEY and CDR2 as SVGAGI. V was cut by 2 bases and J by 4 bases, with 9 bases left in between. The CDR3 is 13 residues long.

The chain is built from TRBV4-3 and TRBJ2-1; the D gene could be TRBD1 or TRBD2 (5 bases each). Trimming took off 4 bases at V and 4 bases at J, with 11 bases between the two ends. The CDR3 runs to 14 residues. The germline gives CDR1 LGHNA, CDR2 YSLEER. The DNA of the CDR3 is TGCGCCAGCAGCCCCCTTGGGGGTTACAATGAGCAGTTCTTC. It specifies CASSPLGGYNEQFF.

This chain joins TRBV15 and TRBJ2-3, with 7 bases that match TRBD2. V lost 3 bases to trimming and J lost 3 bases; unmatched junction nucleotides: 3. The length of the CDR3 is 14 residues. Per germline, CDR1 LNHNV and CDR2 YYDKDF (reference sequence). CDR3 nucleotide sequence: TGTGCCACCAGCAGTCCGGGACTAACAGATACGCAGTATTTT. It specifies CATSSPGLTDTQYF.

The V call is TRBV11-2, the J call TRBJ2-7; D remains unclear. The CDR3 spans 14 residues. Germline V CDR1 and CDR2: SGHAT, FQNNGV. The V and J ends lost 1 base and 2 bases respectively, with 9 bases between them. CDR3 amino acids: CASSLAGRTYEQYF. The CDR3 bases are TGTGCCAGCAGCTTAGCCGGCCGGACCTACGAGCAGTACTTC. Full variable domain (remainder filled in from reference TRBV11-2 and TRBJ2-7): EAGVAQSPRYKIIEKRQSVAFWCNPISGHATLYWYQQILGQGPKLLIQFQNNGVVDDSQLPKDRFSAERLKGVDSTLKIQPAKLEDSAVYLCASSLAGRTYEQYFGPGTRLTVT.

The gene calls are TRBV7-6 and TRBJ2-2, with TRBD1 as a possible D gene (6 bases). Germline CDR1 and CDR2: SGHVS and FNYEAQ. The V end was cut by 3 bases, the J end by 3 bases, with 11 bases between. The CDR3 is 15 residues long. CDR3 protein: CASSFTGQYTGELFF. In DNA, the CDR3 is TGTGCCAGCAGCTTTACCGGACAGTACACCGGGGAGCTGTTTTTT.

This clonotype was seen once. This sequence joins TRBV12-3 or TRBV12-4 and TRBJ2-1; 7 positions match TRBD1. This CDR3 has 15 amino acids. V lost 5 bases to trimming and J lost 8 bases; unmatched junction nucleotides: 12. The CDR3 coding sequence is TGTGCCAGCAGTCTTCGGAACAGGGGAAGAGATGAGCAGTTCTTC. As protein: CASSLRNRGRDEQFF.

This chain connects TRBV6-5 to TRBJ1-1, with D tentatively TRBD1 (6 bases). This CDR3 region has 13 residues. V shed 8 bases and J shed 6 bases, with 16 bases lying between them. Germline V gene data show CDR1 as MNHEY and CDR2 as SVGAGI. Here the CDR3 DNA reads TGTGCCAGCCAAGGACAGAGGGAATCTGAAGCTTTCTTT. This codes for CASQGQRESEAFF.

The genes are TRBV5-4 and TRBJ2-3; 8 nucleotides match TRBD1. Unmatched junction bases numbered 12, after V lost 4 bases and J lost 5 bases. CDR3 length equals 16 residues. Looked up from germline, CDR1 is SGHNT and CDR2 is YYREEE (reference sequence). CDR3 coding DNA: TGTGCCAGCAGCGGGGGGACAGGCTACAAACAAGATACGCAGTATTTT. It is translated as CASSGGTGYKQDTQYF.

The count of this clonotype is one. This chain joins TRBV6-1 and TRBJ1-5, with 8 nucleotides matching TRBD1. Germline V gives CDR1 MNHNS, CDR2 SASEGT. This CDR3 region has 15 residues. J lost 7 bases, V lost 0 bases, and 5 bases had no gene match. CDR3 sequence (DNA): TGTGCCAGCAGTGAAGCCAGCAGGGGGCTACAGCCCCAGCATTTT. Encoded protein: CASSEASRGLQPQHF.